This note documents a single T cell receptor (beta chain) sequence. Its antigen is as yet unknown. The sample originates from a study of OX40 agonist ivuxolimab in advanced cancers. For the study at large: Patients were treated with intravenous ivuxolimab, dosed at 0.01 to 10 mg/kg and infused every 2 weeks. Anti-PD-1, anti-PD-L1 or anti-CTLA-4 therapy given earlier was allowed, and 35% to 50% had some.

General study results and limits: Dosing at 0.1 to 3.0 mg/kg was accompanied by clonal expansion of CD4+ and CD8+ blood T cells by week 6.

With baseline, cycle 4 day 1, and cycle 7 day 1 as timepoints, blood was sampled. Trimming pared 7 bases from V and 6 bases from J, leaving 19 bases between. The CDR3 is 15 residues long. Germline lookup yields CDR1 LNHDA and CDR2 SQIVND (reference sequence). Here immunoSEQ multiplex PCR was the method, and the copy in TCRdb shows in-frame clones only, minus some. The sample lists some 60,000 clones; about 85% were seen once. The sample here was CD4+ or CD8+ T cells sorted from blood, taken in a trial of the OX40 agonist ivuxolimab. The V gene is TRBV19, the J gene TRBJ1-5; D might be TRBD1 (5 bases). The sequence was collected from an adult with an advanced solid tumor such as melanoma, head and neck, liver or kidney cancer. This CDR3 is CASMRSRASGQPQHF. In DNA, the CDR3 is TGTGCCAGTATGCGGAGCAGGGCTTCAGGTCAGCCCCAGCATTTT.